The 11 T cell receptor beta chains listed next were all sequenced from one sample in a study of shared clonotypes between healthy human individuals. Sequencing was performed with immunoSEQ multiplex PCR; in TCRdb, only in-frame clones are kept and a portion is missing. The sample holds about 480,000 clones; less than 85% are singletons and the top ten take roughly 13%. Material: PBMCs. The receptor source for this set is a woman aged 40 to 50 in good health. Some clones in this sample may be carry-over from other donors' samples.

The rearrangement links TRBV28 to TRBJ1-1; 9 bases line up with TRBD1. Trimming at V came to 7 bases and at J to 6 bases, leaving 9 bases not matched to a gene. The CDR3 extends over 14 amino acids. The germline CDR1 and CDR2 sequences are MDHEN and SYDVKM. CDR3 in DNA: TGTGCCAGCACCAGGGACAGGGTCTATTCTGAAGCTTTCTTT. Its translation: CASTRDRVYSEAFF.

This clone was counted at least ten times. The CDR3 bases are TGTGCCAGCAGCCCGAGAGGTGCCTGGGGTAACAATCAGCCCCAGCATTTT. Protein product: CASSPRGAWGNNQPQHF. This chain connects TRBV11-3 to TRBJ1-5; D is uncertain. Trimming took 5 bases from V and 3 from J, leaving 20 bases between them. This CDR3 comprises 17 residues. The germline CDR1 and CDR2 sequences are SGHNT and YENEEA.

The chain combines TRBV27 with TRBJ1-5; tentative D call: TRBD1 (5 bases). This CDR3 is built from 16 residues. Between the trimmed V and J ends, which lost 5 bases and 7 bases, there was a span of 21 bases. Germline loops: CDR1 MNHEY, CDR2 SMNVEV (reference sequence). The CDR3 DNA follows: TGTGCCAGCAGTAAGACGGGGAGCATGGGGCGGCAGCCCCAGCATTTT. It yields the protein CASSKTGSMGRQPQHF.

The chain has TRBV15 and TRBJ2-2; TRBD2 aligns across 14 bases. J gave up 6 bases and V 0 bases, and 6 bases lay outside the gene matches. From germline, CDR1 is LNHNV and CDR2 YYDKDF (reference sequence). This CDR3 has 18 residues. The CDR3 sequence is CATSRERGLAGVAGELFF. Written as DNA, the CDR3 is TGTGCCACCAGCAGAGAAAGGGGACTAGCGGGAGTGGCCGGGGAGCTGTTTTTT.

This rearrangement joins TRBV29-1 to TRBJ2-3; D may be TRBD1 or TRBD2 (5 bases each). V was shortened by 6 bases and J by 6 bases, with 19 bases between the two germline ends. The CDR3 totals 14 residues. Germline V gene sequence: CDR1 SQVTM, CDR2 ANQGSEA. CDR3 loop: CSVSLGRKGDTQYF. The CDR3 DNA reads as TGCAGCGTCAGTCTGGGACGCAAAGGGGATACGCAGTATTTT.

This clone occurred a few times. This chain connects TRBV30 to TRBJ1-1, with TRBD1 matching 10 bases. Germline CDR1 GTSNPN, CDR2 SVGIG (reference sequence). V was clipped by 2 bases and J by 0 bases; unmatched bases: 6. The CDR3 is 16 amino acids. The CDR3 sequence: CAWSKGQGTLNTEAFF. The CDR3 DNA reads as TGTGCCTGGAGTAAGGGACAGGGGACCTTGAACACTGAAGCTTTCTTT.

This clone was picked up one time. The CDR3: CASSQGLAEETQYF. In nucleotides, the CDR3 is TGTGCCAGCTCACAAGGACTAGCGGAAGAGACCCAGTACTTC. This sequence joins TRBV18 and TRBJ2-5; 10 bases agree with TRBD2. CDR3 length equals 14 residues. Germline CDR1 reads KGHSH; CDR2 reads LQKENI. With V trimmed by 4 bases and J by 3 bases, 2 bases remained unmatched. Full variable domain (rest looked up from reference TRBV18 and TRBJ2-5): NAGVMQNPRHLVRRRGQEARLRCSPMKGHSHVYWYRQLPEEGLKFMVYLQKENIIDESGMPKERFSAEFPKEGPSILRIQQVVRGDSAAYFCASSQGLAEETQYFGPGTRLLVL.

This clone was seen a few times. V usage is TRBV5-1 and J usage is TRBJ1-1, with 8 bases aligning to TRBD1. Trimming cost V 3 bases and J 7 bases; bases outside gene matches: 8. Germline V gene data show CDR1 as SGHRS and CDR2 as YFSETQ. This CDR3 region has 14 residues. CDR3 sequence reads: CASSSSNRGGEAFF. As DNA, the CDR3 is TGCGCCAGCAGCTCCTCGAACAGGGGGGGTGAAGCTTTCTTT.

The rearrangement joins TRBV5-6 to TRBJ2-7; TRBD1 matches at 7 bases. The CDR3 loop spans 14 amino acids. Germline lookup yields CDR1 SGHDT and CDR2 YYEEEE. The J segment lost 1 base and the V segment lost 4 bases, leaving 5 bases of the junction unmatched. The CDR3 loop reads CASSIDRDSYEQYF. CDR3 nucleotide sequence: TGTGCCAGCAGCATAGACAGGGATTCCTACGAGCAGTACTTC.

The chain links TRBV2 to TRBJ2-7; 7 nucleotides align to TRBD1. CDR1 and CDR2 from the germline V gene are SNHLY and FYNNEI. The J segment lost 1 base and the V segment lost 6 bases, leaving 3 bases of the junction unmatched. There are 13 residues in the CDR3. CDR3 protein: CASSRDRSYEQYF. For the CDR3, the DNA is TGTGCCAGCAGCCGGGACAGATCCTACGAGCAGTACTTC. The whole variable domain, remainder taken from reference TRBV2 and TRBJ2-7, is EPEVTQTPSHQVTQMGQEVILRCVPISNHLYFYWYRQILGQKVEFLVSFYNNEISEKSEIFDDQFSVERPDGSNFTLKIRSTKLEDSAMYFCASSRDRSYEQYFGPGTRLTVT.

This clone appeared a few times. The V gene is TRBV28, the J gene TRBJ1-1; 9 nucleotides line up with TRBD1. The length of the CDR3 is 17 residues. V lost 1 base to trimming and J lost 0 bases; unmatched junction nucleotides: 6. The germline gives CDR1 MDHEN, CDR2 SYDVKM. CDR3 DNA sequence: TGTGCCAGCAGTTTATTAGGGACAGGGTCTATGAACACTGAAGCTTTCTTT. Amino acids: CASSLLGTGSMNTEAFF.